Listed here are 25 T cell receptor beta chains from one sample, sequenced in a study of T cell responses to AZD1222 COVID-19 vaccine. Clones were read by immunoSEQ multiplex PCR, and TCRdb kept only the in-frame ones, dropping some. This table has some 96,000 clones, around 89% appearing once. The sequences come from peripheral blood, collected on day 0 of AZD1222 vaccination. The receptors here all came from an adult in good health.

The J gene is TRBJ1-5, the V gene TRBV6-2 or TRBV6-3; D is ambiguous. From germline, CDR1 is MNHEY and CDR2 SVGEGT. Trimming stripped 6 bases from V and 6 bases from J, with 12 bases between. The CDR3 spans 13 residues. In DNA form, the CDR3 reads TGTGCCAGCAGCTTCCCAGGAGTTCAGCCCCAGCATTTT. This encodes CASSFPGVQPQHF.

The V call is TRBV4-2, the J call TRBJ1-1, with 9 bases aligning to TRBD1. Germline V gene lookup returns CDR1 LGHNA and CDR2 YNFKEQ. J gave up 1 base and V 3 bases, and 3 bases lay outside the gene matches. This CDR3 is 15 amino acids long. CDR3 amino acids: CASSQAGQGNTEAFF. For the CDR3, the DNA is TGTGCCAGCAGCCAGGCGGGACAGGGGAACACTGAAGCTTTCTTT.

The chain recombines TRBV6-2 or TRBV6-3 with TRBJ1-6; 8 bases agree with TRBD1. The V gene's germline CDR1 is MNHEY and CDR2 SVGEGT. The ends lost 0 bases at V and 9 bases at J; junction bases unmatched: 4. The CDR3 loop spans 15 amino acids. The CDR3 bases are TGTGCCAGCAGTTACTCGACAGGGGATAGTTCACCCCTCCACTTT. The encoded protein is CASSYSTGDSSPLHF.

The chain combines TRBV10-1 with TRBJ2-2, with 13 bases matching TRBD2. Germline values: CDR1 WNHNN, CDR2 SYGVQD (reference sequence). V shed 5 bases and J 6 bases; nucleotides not matched to a gene: 6. The CDR3 has 16 amino acids. CDR3 loop: CASSYTSGRAAGELFF. The CDR3 DNA reads TGCGCCAGCAGTTATACTAGCGGGAGGGCCGCCGGGGAGCTGTTTTTT.

With respect to this clone: Germline and junction disagree at one end, which may indicate a read error. The CDR3 loop is CASSPEGARNIQYF. CDR3 nucleotide sequence: TGTGCCAGCAGTCCGGAGGGGGCCAGAAACATTCAGTACTTC. This chain uses TRBV25-1 with TRBJ2-4, with a tentative D call TRBD1 (7 bases). The CDR3 extends over 14 amino acids. Germline CDR1 and CDR2: MGHDK and SYGVNS.

This chain connects TRBV18 to TRBJ1-4; TRBD1 might be the D (6 bases). This CDR3 contains 13 residues. CDR1 KGHSH and CDR2 LQKENI come from the germline V gene. V was trimmed by 2 bases and J by 7 bases, leaving 8 bases between them. CDR3 nucleotides: TGTGCCAGCTCACCAGAGGGGGGTGAAAAACTGTTTTTT. Its translation is CASSPEGGEKLFF.

The V call is TRBV7-9, the J call TRBJ1-4, with a weak D call TRBD1 (6 bases). With 5 bases removed from V and 8 bases from J, the gap between germline ends came to 15 bases. This CDR3 is built from 14 residues. CDR1 and CDR2 (germline): SEHNR, FQNEAQ (reference sequence). The CDR3 DNA is TGTGCCAGCAGCCGCGGGACAAGAGGGGAAAAACTGTTTTTT. Translated: CASSRGTRGEKLFF.

This chain joins TRBV5-4 and TRBJ2-7; 11 bases fit TRBD2. Trimming cost V 4 bases and J 2 bases; bases outside gene matches: 8. The CDR3 runs 16 residues. Looked up from germline, CDR1 is SGHNT and CDR2 is YYREEE (reference sequence). DNA of the CDR3: TGTGCCAGCAGCCTAAAGACTAGCGGGGCTACCTACGAGCAGTACTTC. This codes for CASSLKTSGATYEQYF.

This chain connects TRBV27 to TRBJ1-3; 9 bases are a match to TRBD1. J was trimmed by 1 base and V by 3 bases; bases with no gene match: 4. Per germline, CDR1 MNHEY and CDR2 SMNVEV (reference sequence). CDR3 length equals 16 residues. Here the CDR3 reads CASSLGTGSSGNTIYF. CDR3 sequence (DNA): TGTGCCAGCAGTTTGGGGACAGGGTCATCTGGAAACACCATATATTTT.

The gene calls are TRBV6-5 and TRBJ2-7; tentatively, D is TRBD2 (7 bases). The CDR3 spans 12 residues. Germline values: CDR1 MNHEY, CDR2 SVGAGI. The germline V and J ends were trimmed by 8 bases and 7 bases, with 15 bases remaining between them. In DNA, the CDR3 is TGTGCCAGCTCCAGCGGGACACCGGAGCAGTACTTC. It yields the protein CASSSGTPEQYF.

The chain has TRBV7-9 and TRBJ1-2; possible D gene TRBD1, 6 bases. CDR1 and CDR2 from the germline V gene are SEHNR and FQNEAQ (reference sequence). Deletions cut 5 bases from V and 4 bases from J, with 11 bases between. This CDR3 comprises 13 residues. The CDR3 DNA follows: TGTGCCAGCAGCCAACAGGGAATCTATGGCTACACCTTC. Translated: CASSQQGIYGYTF.

This rearrangement joins TRBV5-5 to TRBJ1-3, with 9 bases aligning to TRBD1. This CDR3 is 14 amino acids long. Losses at the gene ends were 4 bases for V and 5 bases for J; bases not matched to a gene: 4. Per the germline V gene, CDR1 is SGHKS and CDR2 is YYEKEE (reference sequence). The DNA of the CDR3 is TGTGCCAGCAGCCGGACAGGGGAGCGAAACACCATATATTTT. This codes for CASSRTGERNTIYF.

The chain carries TRBV28 and TRBJ1-1; D not resolved. The ends were cut back, 4 bases at V and 7 bases at J, with 13 bases in the middle. The CDR3 totals 13 residues. Germline V gives CDR1 MDHEN, CDR2 SYDVKM. For the CDR3, the DNA is TGTGCCAGCAGTTCTTATGGGGAGGTTGAAGCTTTCTTT. Residues: CASSSYGEVEAFF.

This clone was recorded once. V usage is TRBV6-4 and J usage is TRBJ2-2; the match to TRBD1 covers 7 bases. Germline V lookup: CDR1 MRHNA, CDR2 SNTAGT. The ends lost 8 bases at V and 0 bases at J; junction bases unmatched: 6. The CDR3 contains 15 residues. For the CDR3, the DNA is TGTGCCAGCCGACCCGGGACAGCGAACACCGGGGAGCTGTTTTTT. The encoded protein is CASRPGTANTGELFF.

The chain uses TRBV7-7 and TRBJ1-2; unclear D gene. V lost 11 bases and J lost 3, with 22 bases in between. In germline, CDR1 is SSHAT, CDR2 FNYEAQ (reference sequence). This CDR3 region has 15 residues. CDR3 bases: TGTGCCGTTGGTCGACAAGGGCCTCAGGACTATGGCTACACCTTC. This codes for CAVGRQGPQDYGYTF.

V usage is TRBV6-1 and J usage is TRBJ1-1; 7 nucleotides align to TRBD1. The germline V gene encodes CDR1 MNHNS and CDR2 SASEGT. V lost 2 bases to trimming and J lost 4 bases; unmatched junction nucleotides: 13. This CDR3 has 17 residues. Written as DNA, the CDR3 is TGTGCCAGCAGTGAATCCCTGAAGGGACAGTGGTTCACTGAAGCTTTCTTT. It encodes CASSESLKGQWFTEAFF.

This chain connects TRBV11-3 to TRBJ1-1; D unresolved. The germline gives CDR1 SGHNT, CDR2 YENEEA. The CDR3 totals 12 residues. Trimming cost V 0 bases and J 3 bases, with 2 bases left between them. CDR3 nucleotide sequence: TGTGCCAGCAGCTTAGATTACACTGAAGCTTTCTTT. This gives the protein CASSLDYTEAFF.

This clone was counted between two and nine times. This chain joins TRBV4-2 and TRBJ1-2; 9 bases are shared with TRBD1. CDR1 is LGHNA and CDR2 is YNFKEQ in the germline V gene. CDR3 length: 13 residues. V lost 5 bases, J lost 4 bases, and 2 bases stayed unmatched. CDR3 coding DNA: TGTGCCAGCAGCGGGACAGGGCCCTATGGCTACACCTTC. This sequence encodes CASSGTGPYGYTF.

The genes are TRBV19 and TRBJ2-7, with D perhaps being TRBD1 or TRBD2 (5 bases each). This CDR3 spans 14 amino acids. Germline V gives CDR1 LNHDA, CDR2 SQIVND (reference sequence). V lost 6 bases, J lost 3 bases, and 15 bases lay in between. The CDR3 region is CASSRDGAGYEQYF. CDR3 nucleotide sequence: TGTGCCAGTAGCAGGGACGGCGCTGGCTACGAGCAGTACTTC.

This clone has only a few counts. J is TRBJ2-2 and V is TRBV4-3; D not resolved. Germline V gene data show CDR1 as LGHNA and CDR2 as YSLEER. Trimming stripped 4 bases from V and 0 bases from J, with 9 bases between. This CDR3 contains 15 residues. CDR3 in amino acids: CASSPESANTGELFF. DNA for the CDR3: TGCGCCAGCAGCCCAGAATCTGCGAACACCGGGGAGCTGTTTTTT.

This chain links TRBV7-2 with TRBJ2-3, with 9 bases matching TRBD2. The trim removed 5 bases at V and 1 base at J, leaving 4 bases unmatched. Germline V gene sequence: CDR1 SGHTA, CDR2 FQGNSA. The CDR3 totals 15 residues. This CDR3 is CASSNSGRGTDTQYF. DNA for the CDR3: TGTGCCAGCAGCAATAGCGGGAGAGGCACAGATACGCAGTATTTT.

The chain is built from TRBV6-1 and TRBJ2-1; 8 bases agree with TRBD2. CDR1 MNHNS and CDR2 SASEGT come from the germline V gene. The CDR3 extends over 15 amino acids. J lost 2 bases, V lost 0 bases, and 0 bases had no gene match. CDR3 loop: CASSEASGTYNEQFF. The CDR3, as DNA: TGTGCCAGCAGTGAAGCTAGCGGGACCTACAATGAGCAGTTCTTC.

CDR3 sequence (DNA): TGTGCCAGCAGTGTAAGGGCCTTCCCTCCCCTTGATGGCTACACCTTC. The encoded protein is CASSVRAFPPLDGYTF. This chain joins TRBV3-1 (or the pseudogene TRBV3-2) and TRBJ1-2; no definite D call. In germline, CDR1 is LGHDT, CDR2 YNNKEL (reference sequence). CDR3 length equals 16 residues. Trimming left V 6 bases short and J 6 bases short, with 23 bases between.

The chain links TRBV12-5 to TRBJ2-5; D perhaps matches TRBD1 (6 bases). Trimming took off 3 bases at V and 3 bases at J, with 14 bases between the two ends. The CDR3 extends over 15 amino acids. Germline V lookup: CDR1 LGHNT, CDR2 FRNRAP. The CDR3 here is CASGFQGIWKETQYF. The CDR3 coding sequence is TGTGCTAGTGGTTTCCAGGGGATTTGGAAAGAGACCCAGTACTTC.

The V gene is TRBV4-1, the J gene TRBJ2-4; 15 bases map to TRBD2. After removal of 4 bases from V and 0 bases from J, the junction contained 1 base not matched to a gene. The length of the CDR3 is 17 residues. CDR1 and CDR2 from the germline V gene are MGHRA and YSYEKL. The CDR3 DNA reads TGCGCCAGCAGCCGGGGACTAGCGGGAGGAGCCAAAAACATTCAGTACTTC. It codes for CASSRGLAGGAKNIQYF.